What follows is one TCR beta chain and its context. The antigen remains undetermined. Both about-4-week and about-12-week second-dose recipients were combined. This specimen comes from a study of T cell responses to AZD1222 COVID-19 vaccine. Study outcomes and limitations: It should be noted that donors were predominantly white British and more often female, and clonal diversity was possibly underestimated. With dominance at 160-218 and 743-854, vaccine-associated CD4 TCRs spanned spike. Spike-specific TCR breadth and depth went up after people got two AZD1222 doses.

Sequencing was performed with immunoSEQ multiplex PCR; in TCRdb, only in-frame clones are kept and a portion is missing. The sample has 200,000 or so clones, approximately 93% seen once. Trimming shortened V by 2 bases and J by 6 bases, and 7 bases separated the two germline ends. This CDR3 has 12 amino acids. The germline CDR1 and CDR2 sequences are MNHNS and SASEGT. The chain carries TRBV6-1 and TRBJ1-1; D is unclear. Specimen: peripheral blood, collected 28 days after the second AZD1222 dose. The sequence was collected from an adult who received the AZD1222 COVID-19 vaccine. CDR3 loop: CASSERVPEAFF. The CDR3, as DNA: TGTGCCAGCAGTGAAAGGGTACCTGAAGCTTTCTTT.